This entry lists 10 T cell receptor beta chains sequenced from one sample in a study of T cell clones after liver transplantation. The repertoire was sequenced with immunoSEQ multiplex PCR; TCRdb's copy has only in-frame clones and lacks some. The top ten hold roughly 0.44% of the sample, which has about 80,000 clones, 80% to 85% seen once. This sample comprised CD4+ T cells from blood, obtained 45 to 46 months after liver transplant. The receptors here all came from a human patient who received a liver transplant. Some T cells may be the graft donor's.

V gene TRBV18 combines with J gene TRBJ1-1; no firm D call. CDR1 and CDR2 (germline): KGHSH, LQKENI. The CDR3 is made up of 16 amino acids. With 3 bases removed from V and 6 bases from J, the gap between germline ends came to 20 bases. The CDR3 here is CASSPPSRGPGAEAFF. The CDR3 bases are TGTGCCAGCTCACCTCCGAGTCGGGGTCCAGGAGCTGAAGCTTTCTTT.

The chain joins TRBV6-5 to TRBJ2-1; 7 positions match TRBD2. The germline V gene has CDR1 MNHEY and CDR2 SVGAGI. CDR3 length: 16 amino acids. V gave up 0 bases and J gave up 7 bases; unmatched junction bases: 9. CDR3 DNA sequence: TGTGCCAGCAGTTACTCGGCGACTAGCCCTTGGAATGAGCAGTTCTTC. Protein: CASSYSATSPWNEQFF.

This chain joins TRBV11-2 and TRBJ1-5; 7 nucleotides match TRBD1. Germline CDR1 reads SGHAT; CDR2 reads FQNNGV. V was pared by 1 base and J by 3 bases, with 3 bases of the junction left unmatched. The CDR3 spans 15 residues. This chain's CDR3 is CASSLAGQVNQPQHF. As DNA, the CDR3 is TGTGCCAGCAGCTTAGCTGGACAGGTCAATCAGCCCCAGCATTTT.

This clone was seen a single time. As DNA, the CDR3 is TGTGCCAGCAGCTTATCTCTAGCGGACAATGAGCAGTTCTTC. This gives the protein CASSLSLADNEQFF. This sequence joins TRBV11-3 and TRBJ2-1, with TRBD2 matching over 7 bases. The CDR3 is 14 amino acids. Trimming removed 2 bases from V and 5 bases from J; junction bases left unmatched: 3. Germline CDR1 reads SGHNT; CDR2 reads YENEEA.

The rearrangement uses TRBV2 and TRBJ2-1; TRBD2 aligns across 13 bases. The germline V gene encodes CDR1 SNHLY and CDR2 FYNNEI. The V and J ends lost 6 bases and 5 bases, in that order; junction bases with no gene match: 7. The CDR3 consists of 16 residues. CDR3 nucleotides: TGTGCCAGCAGGCGCGATGGGACTAGCGGGAACAATGAGCAGTTCTTC. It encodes CASRRDGTSGNNEQFF.

As DNA, the CDR3 is TGTGCCAGCACCCGAGGGACAGGTTACGAGCAGTACTTC. This gives the protein CASTRGTGYEQYF. The gene calls are TRBV2 and TRBJ2-7; 8 positions agree with TRBD1. This CDR3 contains 13 residues. The ends lost 7 bases at V and 4 bases at J; junction bases unmatched: 6. Germline-derived CDR1 and CDR2 are SNHLY and FYNNEI.

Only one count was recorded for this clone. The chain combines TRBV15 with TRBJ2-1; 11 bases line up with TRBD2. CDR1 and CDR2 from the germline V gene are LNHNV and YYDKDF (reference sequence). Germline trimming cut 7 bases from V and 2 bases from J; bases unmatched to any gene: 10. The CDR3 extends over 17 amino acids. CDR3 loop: CATMPLAGGIAYNEQFF. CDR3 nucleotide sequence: TGTGCCACCATGCCCCTAGCGGGAGGAATCGCCTACAATGAGCAGTTCTTC.

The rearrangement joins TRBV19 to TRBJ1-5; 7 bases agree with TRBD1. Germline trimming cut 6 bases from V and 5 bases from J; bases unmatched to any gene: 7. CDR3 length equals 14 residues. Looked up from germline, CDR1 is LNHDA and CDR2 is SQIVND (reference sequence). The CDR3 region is CASSDRARDQPQHF. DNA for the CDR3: TGTGCCAGTAGCGACAGGGCTCGAGATCAGCCCCAGCATTTT.

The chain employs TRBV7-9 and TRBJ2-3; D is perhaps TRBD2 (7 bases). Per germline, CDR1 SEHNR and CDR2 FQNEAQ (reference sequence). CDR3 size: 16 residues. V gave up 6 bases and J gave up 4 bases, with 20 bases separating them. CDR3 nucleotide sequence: TGTGCCAGCAGTTTCCCCCGGGGGGCGAGGCCAGATACGCAGTATTTT. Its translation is CASSFPRGARPDTQYF.

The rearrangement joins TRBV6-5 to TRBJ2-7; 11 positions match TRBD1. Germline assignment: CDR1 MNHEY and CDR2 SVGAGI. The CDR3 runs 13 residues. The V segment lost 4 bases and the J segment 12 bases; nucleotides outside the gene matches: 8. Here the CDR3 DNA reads TGTGCCAGCAGTTTGGGACAGGGGGGACGGGCGTACTTC. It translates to CASSLGQGGRAYF.